This note documents a single TCR beta chain sequence. What it binds is unknown. These data are taken from a study of T cell repertoires in cytomegalovirus infection. At the level of the study: Public TCR beta signature analysis indicated the presence of both CMV infection and matching HLA type. Study-wide results and caveats: Dominating the ex vivo response were HLA-C-restricted CMV-specific TCR beta clonotypes. Identification of carriers of CMV plus the relevant HLA was performed using cumulative public TCR beta family frequency.

CDR3 length: 18 residues. CDR1 and CDR2 (germline): MNHEY, SVGEGT. Trimming took 5 bases from V and 0 from J; bases not matched to a gene: 13. TCRdb redid the calling of the reads with MiXCR, one entry per CDR3 protein. This table holds around 770,000 distinct CDR3 sequences, 25% to 35% found once. The receptor comes from a human donor in good health (CMV status not recorded). Some clones in this sample may be carry-over from other donors' samples. The specimen was cultured CD8+ T cells from PBMCs, collected from culture after CMV antigen stimulation. This chain joins TRBV6-2 or TRBV6-3 and TRBJ1-5, with TRBD1 matching over 7 bases. The CDR3 DNA sequence: TGTGCCAGCAGTGACGACAGGGAAGCGGGGCATAGCAATCAGCCCCAGCATTTT. Translated, it gives CASSDDREAGHSNQPQHF.